The 4 T cell receptor beta chains in this list originate from one sample, sequenced in a study of OX40 agonist ivuxolimab in advanced cancers. TCRdb's copy holds only in-frame clones and misses some; the assay was immunoSEQ multiplex PCR. In the table there are around 110,000 clones, around 93% of which are singletons. The sample consisted of CD4+ or CD8+ T cells sorted from blood, taken in a trial of the OX40 agonist ivuxolimab. The source of these receptors is an adult with an advanced solid tumor such as melanoma, head and neck, liver or kidney cancer.

This CDR3 reads CASSYPGPPGEKLFF. The CDR3 region has the DNA TGTGCCAGCAGCTACCCGGGACCTCCTGGTGAAAAACTGTTTTTT. The rearrangement joins TRBV21-1 to TRBJ1-4. TRBV21-1 counts as a pseudogene. The CDR3 is 15 residues long.

The rearrangement uses TRBV28 and TRBJ1-4; TRBD1 is a possible D gene (6 bases). Germline CDR1 is MDHEN and CDR2 is SYDVKM. The CDR3 length is 15 residues. Trimming stripped 3 bases from V and 8 bases from J, with 16 bases between. The CDR3 spells CASSLWGGDQEKLFF. In DNA, the CDR3 is TGTGCCAGCAGTTTGTGGGGGGGCGATCAAGAAAAACTGTTTTTT.

V is TRBV6-5 and J is TRBJ2-1; no clear D gene. This CDR3 region has 13 residues. V gave up 8 bases and J gave up 5 bases, with 13 bases separating them. CDR1 MNHEY and CDR2 SVGAGI come from the germline V gene. DNA of the CDR3: TGTGCCAGCTCCATCGCACGCCACAATGAGCAGTTCTTC. Its protein product is CASSIARHNEQFF.

The chain recombines TRBV6-5 with TRBJ2-1; a weak D match, TRBD2 (6 bases). The germline V gene encodes CDR1 MNHEY and CDR2 SVGAGI. Trimming pared 2 bases from V and 4 bases from J, leaving 12 bases between. The CDR3 has 15 amino acids. The CDR3 bases are TGTGCCAGCAGTTACGATGGACTACCTTACAATGAGCAGTTCTTC. Its translation is CASSYDGLPYNEQFF.